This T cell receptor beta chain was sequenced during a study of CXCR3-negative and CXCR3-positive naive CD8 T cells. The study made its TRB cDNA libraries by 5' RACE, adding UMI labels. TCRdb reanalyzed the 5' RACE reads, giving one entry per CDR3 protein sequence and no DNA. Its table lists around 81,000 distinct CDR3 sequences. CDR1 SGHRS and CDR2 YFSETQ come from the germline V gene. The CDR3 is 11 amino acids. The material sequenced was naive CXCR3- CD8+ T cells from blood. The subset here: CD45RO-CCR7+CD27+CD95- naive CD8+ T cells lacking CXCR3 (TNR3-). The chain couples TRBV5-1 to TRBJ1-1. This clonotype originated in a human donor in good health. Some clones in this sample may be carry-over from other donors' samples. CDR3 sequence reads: CASSLAGVAFF. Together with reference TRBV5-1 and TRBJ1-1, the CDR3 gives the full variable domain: KAGVTQTPRYLIKTRGQQVTLSCSPISGHRSVSWYQQTPGQGLQFLFEYFSETQRNKGNFPGRFSGRQFSNSRSEMNVSTLELGDSALYLCASSLAGVAFFGQGTRLTVV.